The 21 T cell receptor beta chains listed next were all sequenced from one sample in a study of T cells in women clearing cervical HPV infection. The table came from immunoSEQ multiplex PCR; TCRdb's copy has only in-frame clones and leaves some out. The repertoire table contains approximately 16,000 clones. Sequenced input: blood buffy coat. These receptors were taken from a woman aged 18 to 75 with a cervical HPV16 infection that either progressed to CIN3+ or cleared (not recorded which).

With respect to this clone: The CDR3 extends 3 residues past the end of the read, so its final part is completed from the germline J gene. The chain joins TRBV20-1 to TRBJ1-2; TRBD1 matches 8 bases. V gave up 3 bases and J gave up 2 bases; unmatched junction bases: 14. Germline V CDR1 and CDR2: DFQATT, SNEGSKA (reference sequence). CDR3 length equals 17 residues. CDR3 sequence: CSARSPQGAGINYGYTF. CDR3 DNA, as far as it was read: TGCAGTGCTAGGTCCCCTCAGGGGGCGGGTATCAACTATGGC.

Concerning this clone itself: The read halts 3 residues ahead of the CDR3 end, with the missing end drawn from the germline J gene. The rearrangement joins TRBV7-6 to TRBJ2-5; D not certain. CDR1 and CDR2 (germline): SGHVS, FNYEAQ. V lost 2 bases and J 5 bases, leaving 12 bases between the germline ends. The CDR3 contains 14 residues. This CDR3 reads CASSLPLPSETQYF. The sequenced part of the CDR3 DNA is TGTGCCAGCAGCTTACCACTACCATCGGAGACC.

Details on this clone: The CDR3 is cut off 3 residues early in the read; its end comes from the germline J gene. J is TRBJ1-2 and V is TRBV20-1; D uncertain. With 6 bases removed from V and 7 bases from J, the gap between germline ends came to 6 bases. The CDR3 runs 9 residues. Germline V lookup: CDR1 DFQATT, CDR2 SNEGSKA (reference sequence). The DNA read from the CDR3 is TGCAGTGCGCGGCCTGGC. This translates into CSARPG. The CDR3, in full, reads CSARPGYTF.

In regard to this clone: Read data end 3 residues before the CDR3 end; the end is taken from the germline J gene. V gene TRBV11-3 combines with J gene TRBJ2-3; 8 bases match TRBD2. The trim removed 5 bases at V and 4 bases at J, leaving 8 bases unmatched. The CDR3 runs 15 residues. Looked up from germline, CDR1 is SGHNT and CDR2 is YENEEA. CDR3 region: CASSKRGGHADTQYF. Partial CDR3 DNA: TGTGCCAGCAGCAAACGGGGGGGCCATGCAGATACG.

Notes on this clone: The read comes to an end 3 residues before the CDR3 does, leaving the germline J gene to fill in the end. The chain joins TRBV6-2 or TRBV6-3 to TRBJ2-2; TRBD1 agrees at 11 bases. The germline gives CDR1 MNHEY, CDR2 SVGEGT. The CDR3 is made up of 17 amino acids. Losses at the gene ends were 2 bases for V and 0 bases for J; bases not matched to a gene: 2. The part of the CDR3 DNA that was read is TGTGCCAGCAGTTACAGGACAGGGGGCGCGAACACCGGGGAG. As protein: CASSYRTGGANTGE. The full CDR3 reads CASSYRTGGANTGELFF.

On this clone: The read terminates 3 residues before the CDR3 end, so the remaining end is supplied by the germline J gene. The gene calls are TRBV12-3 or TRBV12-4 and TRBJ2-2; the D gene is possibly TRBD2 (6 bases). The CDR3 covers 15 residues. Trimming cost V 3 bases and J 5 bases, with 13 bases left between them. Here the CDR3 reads CASSFSGGVTGELFF. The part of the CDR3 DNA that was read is TGTGCCAGCAGTTTTTCCGGGGGAGTTACCGGGGAG.

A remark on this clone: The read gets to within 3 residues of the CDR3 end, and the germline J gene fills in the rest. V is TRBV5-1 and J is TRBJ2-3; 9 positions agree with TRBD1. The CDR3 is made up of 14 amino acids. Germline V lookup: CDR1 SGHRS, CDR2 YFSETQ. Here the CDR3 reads CASRDRGTVETQYF. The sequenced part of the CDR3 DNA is TGCGCCAGCAGAGACAGGGGGACCGTAGAGACG.

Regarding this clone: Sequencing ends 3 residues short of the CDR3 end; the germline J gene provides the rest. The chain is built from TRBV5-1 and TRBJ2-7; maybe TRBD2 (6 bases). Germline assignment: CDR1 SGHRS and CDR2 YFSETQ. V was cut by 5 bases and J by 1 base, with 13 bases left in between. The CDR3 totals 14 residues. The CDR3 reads CASRPGTGSYEQYF. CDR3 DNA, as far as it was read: TGCGCCAGCAGACCCGGGACTGGTTCCTACGAG.

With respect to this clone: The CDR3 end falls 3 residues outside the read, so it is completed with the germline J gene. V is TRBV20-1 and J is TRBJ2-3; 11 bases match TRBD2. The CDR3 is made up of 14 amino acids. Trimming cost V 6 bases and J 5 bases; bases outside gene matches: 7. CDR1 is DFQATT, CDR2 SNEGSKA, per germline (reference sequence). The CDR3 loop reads CSAKLAGVVDTQYF. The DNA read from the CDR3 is TGCAGTGCCAAACTAGCGGGAGTGGTAGATACG.

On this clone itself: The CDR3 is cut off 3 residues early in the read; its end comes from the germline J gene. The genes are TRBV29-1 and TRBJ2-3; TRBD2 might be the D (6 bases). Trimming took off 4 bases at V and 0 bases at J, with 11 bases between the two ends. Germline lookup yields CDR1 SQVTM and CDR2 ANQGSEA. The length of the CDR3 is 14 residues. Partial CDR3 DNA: TGCAGCGTTGTGGAGGGGAGAAGCACAGATACG. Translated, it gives CSVVEGRSTDT. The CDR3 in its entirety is CSVVEGRSTDTQYF.

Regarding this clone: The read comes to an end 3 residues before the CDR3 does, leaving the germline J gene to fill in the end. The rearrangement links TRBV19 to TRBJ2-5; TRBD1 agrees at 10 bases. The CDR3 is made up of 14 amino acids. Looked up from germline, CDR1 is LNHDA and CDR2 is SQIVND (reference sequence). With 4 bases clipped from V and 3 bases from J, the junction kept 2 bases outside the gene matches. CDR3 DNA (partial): TGTGCCAGTAGTAGACAGGGGGCGGAAGAGACC. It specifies CASSRQGAEET. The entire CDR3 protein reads CASSRQGAEETQYF.

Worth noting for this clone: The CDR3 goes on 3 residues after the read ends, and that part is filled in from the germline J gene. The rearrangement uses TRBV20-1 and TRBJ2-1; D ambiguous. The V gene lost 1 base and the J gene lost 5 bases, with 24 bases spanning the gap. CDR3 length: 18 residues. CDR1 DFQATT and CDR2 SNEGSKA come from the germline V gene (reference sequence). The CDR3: CSARAGLADRVYNNEQFF. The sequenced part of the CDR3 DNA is TGCAGTGCTAGAGCCGGGTTAGCAGATCGGGTTTACAACAATGAG.

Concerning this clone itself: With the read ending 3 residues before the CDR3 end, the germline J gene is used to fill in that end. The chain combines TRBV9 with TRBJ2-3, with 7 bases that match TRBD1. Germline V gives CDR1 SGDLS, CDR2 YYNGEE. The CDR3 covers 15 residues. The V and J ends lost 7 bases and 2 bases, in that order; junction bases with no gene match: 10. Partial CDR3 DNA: TGTGCCAGCCAAAGGGGACAGTCTTCCACAGATACG. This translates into CASQRGQSSTDT. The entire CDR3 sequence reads CASQRGQSSTDTQYF.

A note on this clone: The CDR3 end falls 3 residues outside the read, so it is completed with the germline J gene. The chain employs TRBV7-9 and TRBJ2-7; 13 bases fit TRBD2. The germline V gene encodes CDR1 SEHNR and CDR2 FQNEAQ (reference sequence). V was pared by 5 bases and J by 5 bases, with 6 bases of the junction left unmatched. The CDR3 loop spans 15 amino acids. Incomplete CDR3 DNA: TGTGCCAGCAGCGACGGACTAGCGGGAGCCCACGAG. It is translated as CASSDGLAGAHE. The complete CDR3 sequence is CASSDGLAGAHEQYF. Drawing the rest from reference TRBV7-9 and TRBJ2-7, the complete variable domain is DTGVSQNPRHKITKRGQNVTFRCDPISEHNRLYWYRQTLGQGPEFLTYFQNEAQLEKSRLLSDRFSAERPKGSFSTLEIQRTEQGDSAMYLCASSDGLAGAHEQYFGPGTRLTVT.

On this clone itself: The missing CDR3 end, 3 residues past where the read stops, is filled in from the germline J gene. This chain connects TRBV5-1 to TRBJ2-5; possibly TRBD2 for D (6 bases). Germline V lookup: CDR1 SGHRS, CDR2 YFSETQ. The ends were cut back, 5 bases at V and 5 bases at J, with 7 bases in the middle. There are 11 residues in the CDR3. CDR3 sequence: CASRAGETQYF. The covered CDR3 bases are TGCGCCAGCAGGGCGGGGGAGACC.

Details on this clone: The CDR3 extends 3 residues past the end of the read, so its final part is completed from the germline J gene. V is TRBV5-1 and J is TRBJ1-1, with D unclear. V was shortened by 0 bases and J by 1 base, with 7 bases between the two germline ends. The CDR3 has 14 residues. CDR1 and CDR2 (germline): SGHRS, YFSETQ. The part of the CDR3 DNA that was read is TGCGCCAGCAGCTTGGACCGGGGGAACACTGAA. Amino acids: CASSLDRGNTE. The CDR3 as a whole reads CASSLDRGNTEAFF.

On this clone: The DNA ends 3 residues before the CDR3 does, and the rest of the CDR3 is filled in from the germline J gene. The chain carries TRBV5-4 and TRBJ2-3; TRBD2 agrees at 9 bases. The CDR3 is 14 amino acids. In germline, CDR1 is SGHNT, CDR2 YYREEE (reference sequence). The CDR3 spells CASSPGTSRETQYF. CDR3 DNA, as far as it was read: TGTGCCAGCAGCCCCGGGACTAGCCGAGAGACG.

The CDR3 bases that were read are TGTGCCAGCAGCTTGGGAGGACAGGTATACAATGAC. Translating it yields CASSLGGQVYND. The whole CDR3 sequence is CASSLGGQVYNDYTF. V and J are TRBV7-9 and TRBJ1-2, with TRBD1 matching over 7 bases. Coverage ceases 3 residues before the CDR3 finishes, and the germline J gene fills in the end. Germline values: CDR1 SEHNR, CDR2 FQNEAQ (reference sequence). This CDR3 region has 15 residues.

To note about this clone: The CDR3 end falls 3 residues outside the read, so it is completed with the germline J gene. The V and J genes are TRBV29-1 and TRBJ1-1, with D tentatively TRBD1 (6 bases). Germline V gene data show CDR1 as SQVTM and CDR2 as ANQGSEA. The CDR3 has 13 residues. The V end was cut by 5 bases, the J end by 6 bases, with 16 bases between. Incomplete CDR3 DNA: TGCAGCGTTTCCCGGGGGGCGGCTGCTGAA. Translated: CSVSRGAAAE. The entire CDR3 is CSVSRGAAAEAFF.

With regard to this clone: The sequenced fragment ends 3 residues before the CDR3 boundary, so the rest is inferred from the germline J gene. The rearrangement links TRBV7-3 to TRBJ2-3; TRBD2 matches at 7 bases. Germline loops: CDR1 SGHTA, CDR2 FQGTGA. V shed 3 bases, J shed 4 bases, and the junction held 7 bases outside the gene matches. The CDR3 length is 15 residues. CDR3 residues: CASSLNGLEADTQYF. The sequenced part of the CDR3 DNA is TGTGCCAGCAGCTTGAATGGACTAGAGGCAGATACG.

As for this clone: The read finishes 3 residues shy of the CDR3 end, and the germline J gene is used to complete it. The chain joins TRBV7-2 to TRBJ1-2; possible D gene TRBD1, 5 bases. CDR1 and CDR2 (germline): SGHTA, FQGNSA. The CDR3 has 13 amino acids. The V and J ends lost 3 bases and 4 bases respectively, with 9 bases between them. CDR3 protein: CASSFSGGYGYTF. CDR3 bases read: TGTGCCAGCAGCTTCTCCGGGGGCTATGGC.